One sample yielded the 27 T cell receptor beta chains listed below, sequenced in a study of blood T cell repertoires in COVID-19. Assay used: immunoSEQ multiplex PCR; TCRdb lists only in-frame clones, some missing. The sample includes about 87,000 clones, 86% seen only once; the top ten take under 30%. Sequences were obtained from peripheral blood. The receptor set was obtained from a human donor in a cohort sampled during active COVID-19.

The J gene is TRBJ2-3, the V gene TRBV11-3, with 7 nucleotides matching TRBD1. J lost 8 bases, V lost 5 bases, and 13 bases had no gene match. The V gene's germline CDR1 is SGHNT and CDR2 YENEEA. The CDR3 consists of 15 residues. The CDR3 reads CASSKEGTAFGTQYF. For the CDR3, the DNA is TGTGCCAGCAGCAAAGAGGGGACAGCCTTCGGTACGCAGTATTTT.

J is TRBJ2-1 and V is TRBV18; TRBD1 agrees at 11 bases. Unmatched junction bases numbered 8, after V lost 5 bases and J lost 5 bases. Germline assignment: CDR1 KGHSH and CDR2 LQKENI. This CDR3 contains 16 residues. CDR3 loop: CASSSFRDRGDNEQFF. The CDR3 coding sequence is TGTGCCAGCTCATCCTTCCGGGACAGGGGGGACAATGAGCAGTTCTTC.

This chain connects TRBV5-1 to TRBJ2-7; possibly TRBD1 for D (5 bases). CDR1 is SGHRS, CDR2 YFSETQ, per germline. Trimming left V 1 base short and J 6 bases short, with 14 bases between. CDR3 length equals 14 residues. For the CDR3, the DNA is TGCGCCAGCAGCTTGAGTCCCTTCCAGGGCGAGCAGTACTTC. This gives the protein CASSLSPFQGEQYF.

This chain uses TRBV5-6 with TRBJ1-2; D possibly corresponds to TRBD1 (6 bases). V gave up 0 bases and J gave up 7 bases, with 16 bases separating them. Germline values: CDR1 SGHDT, CDR2 YYEEEE. The CDR3 is 15 residues long. The CDR3 DNA sequence: TGTGCCAGCAGCTTGGCGGCGGGGGCGAAGGCTGGCTACACCTTC. Translation gives CASSLAAGAKAGYTF.

This clone occurred many times. The V gene is TRBV7-8, the J gene TRBJ2-2; the D is unclear. Germline V lookup: CDR1 SGHVS, CDR2 FQNEAQ. Trimming cost V 1 base and J 0 bases, with 6 bases left between them. The length of the CDR3 is 15 residues. The CDR3 DNA is TGTGCCAGCAGCTTAGTCAGCGCGAACACCGGGGAGCTGTTTTTT. Translating it yields CASSLVSANTGELFF.

V is TRBV6-2 or TRBV6-3 and J is TRBJ1-1, with 7 bases that match TRBD1. V lost 6 bases and J lost 11; bases outside the gene matches: 6. There are 11 residues in the CDR3. Germline V CDR1 and CDR2: MNHEY, SVGEGT. In nucleotides, the CDR3 is TGTGCCAGCAGGTACAGGGGCGAGGCTTTCTTT. This gives the protein CASRYRGEAFF.

The genes are TRBV7-9 and TRBJ2-2, with TRBD2 matching 7 bases. After removal of 2 bases from V and 3 bases from J, the junction contained 9 bases not matched to a gene. This CDR3 comprises 17 residues. CDR1 is SEHNR and CDR2 is FQNEAQ in the germline V gene (reference sequence). The CDR3 sequence: CASSLPTGGKDTGELFF. CDR3 sequence (DNA): TGTGCCAGCAGCTTACCCACGGGGGGAAAGGACACCGGGGAGCTGTTTTTT.

This sequence joins TRBV6-5 and TRBJ2-7; 8 positions match TRBD2. V gave up 7 bases and J gave up 5 bases; unmatched junction bases: 7. The CDR3 loop spans 13 amino acids. Germline V gives CDR1 MNHEY, CDR2 SVGAGI. The CDR3 sequence is CASNRAGDHEQYF. The CDR3 DNA sequence: TGTGCCAGCAACAGAGCGGGAGACCACGAGCAGTACTTC.

This clone has just a few counts. The chain couples TRBV6-6 to TRBJ2-3; 8 bases are shared with TRBD1. Germline V gene lookup returns CDR1 MNHNY and CDR2 SVGAGI (reference sequence). Germline trimming cut 5 bases from V and 0 bases from J; bases unmatched to any gene: 4. The CDR3 has 15 residues. The CDR3 bases are TGTGCCAGCAGTCGAGGGACAGGTAGCACAGATACGCAGTATTTT. Translating gives CASSRGTGSTDTQYF.

The chain employs TRBV11-2 and TRBJ2-1; the D gene is possibly TRBD2 (5 bases). CDR3 length equals 15 residues. Per germline, CDR1 SGHAT and CDR2 FQNNGV. V was shortened by 5 bases and J by 5 bases, with 16 bases between the two germline ends. CDR3 in DNA: TGTGCCAGCAGCGTCGAAGGACTGGATGACAATGAGCAGTTCTTC. The encoded protein is CASSVEGLDDNEQFF. Full variable domain (remainder filled in from reference TRBV11-2 and TRBJ2-1): EAGVAQSPRYKIIEKRQSVAFWCNPISGHATLYWYQQILGQGPKLLIQFQNNGVVDDSQLPKDRFSAERLKGVDSTLKIQPAKLEDSAVYLCASSVEGLDDNEQFFGPGTRLTVL.

This clone was picked up one time. The chain couples TRBV6-5 to TRBJ2-3, with TRBD2 as a possible D gene (6 bases). V dropped 4 bases and J dropped 1 base, with 12 bases sitting between them. The CDR3 has 15 amino acids. Per the germline V gene, CDR1 is MNHEY and CDR2 is SVGAGI. For the CDR3, the DNA is TGTGCCAGCAGTTGGGGAGGCAGGGGCACAGATACGCAGTATTTT. It codes for CASSWGGRGTDTQYF.

V gene TRBV4-1 combines with J gene TRBJ2-1, with 8 bases matching TRBD1. V lost 0 bases and J lost 14; bases outside the gene matches: 6. The germline V gene has CDR1 MGHRA and CDR2 YSYEKL. The CDR3 runs 13 residues. The CDR3 sequence: CASSQEPRGQEFF. The CDR3 DNA reads TGCGCCAGCAGCCAAGAACCCAGGGGACAGGAGTTCTTC.

The chain links TRBV19 to TRBJ1-2, with TRBD1 matching over 7 bases. The CDR3 totals 15 residues. Germline V gives CDR1 LNHDA, CDR2 SQIVND (reference sequence). V trimming: 5 bases; J trimming: 10 bases; junction bases outside the gene matches: 16. CDR3 nucleotides: TGTGCCAGTAGTCCTGACAGGGTTGGAGGTGGAATCTACACCTTC. As protein: CASSPDRVGGGIYTF.

The chain employs TRBV11-3 and TRBJ2-1; D possibly corresponds to TRBD2 (5 bases). This CDR3 region has 13 residues. V lost 3 bases and J 10 bases, leaving 13 bases between the germline ends. Germline assignment: CDR1 SGHNT and CDR2 YENEEA. The CDR3 is CASSFSAVAEQFF. The DNA of the CDR3 is TGTGCCAGCAGCTTTTCAGCGGTCGCAGAGCAGTTCTTC.

This chain uses TRBV18 with TRBJ2-1; 7 bases line up with TRBD2. J gave up 6 bases and V 0 bases, and 5 bases lay outside the gene matches. The CDR3 has 15 residues. Germline V gene sequence: CDR1 KGHSH, CDR2 LQKENI. In nucleotides, the CDR3 is TGTGCCAGCTCACCACCGGCTAGCGGAAGCAATGAGCAGTTCTTC. Translated, it gives CASSPPASGSNEQFF.

The J gene is TRBJ2-1, the V gene TRBV28, with TRBD2 identical over 12 bases. Looked up from germline, CDR1 is MDHEN and CDR2 is SYDVKM. V lost 6 bases and J lost 7; bases outside the gene matches: 13. CDR3 length: 17 amino acids. This CDR3 reads CASRPAGFGLAGNEQFF. For the CDR3, the DNA is TGTGCCAGCAGACCCGCGGGATTCGGACTAGCGGGAAATGAGCAGTTCTTC.

The CDR3 here is CASSPRTGNYGYTF. CDR3 in DNA: TGTGCCAGCAGCCCCCGTACAGGGAACTATGGCTACACCTTC. V usage is TRBV11-1 and J usage is TRBJ1-2; weak D call: TRBD1 (6 bases). Trimming pared 5 bases from V and 2 bases from J, leaving 12 bases between. CDR1 is SGHAT, CDR2 FQDESV, per germline (reference sequence). The CDR3 runs to 14 residues.

This clone has just a few counts. This CDR3 reads CASSPGTSGSYEQYF. The CDR3 DNA reads TGTGCCAGCAGTCCTGGGACTAGCGGATCCTACGAGCAGTACTTC. This chain connects TRBV6-5 to TRBJ2-7, with TRBD2 matching over 11 bases. Germline assignment: CDR1 MNHEY and CDR2 SVGAGI. Trimming cost V 5 bases and J 1 base; bases outside gene matches: 4. The CDR3 has 15 residues.

V usage is TRBV10-3 and J usage is TRBJ2-1; 11 positions agree with TRBD1. This CDR3 has 14 residues. Germline CDR1 reads ENHRY; CDR2 reads SYGVKD. J lost 6 bases, V lost 5 bases, and 3 bases had no gene match. The CDR3 reads CAISQDRGLNEQFF. The CDR3 DNA reads as TGTGCCATCAGTCAGGACAGGGGGCTCAATGAGCAGTTCTTC.

This chain uses TRBV6-2 or TRBV6-3 with TRBJ2-7; D is unclear. In germline, CDR1 is MNHEY, CDR2 SVGEGT. The CDR3 consists of 12 residues. V lost 2 bases to trimming and J lost 5 bases, with 7 bases between them. CDR3 sequence: CASSYGSDEQYF. CDR3 DNA sequence: TGTGCCAGCAGTTACGGCAGCGACGAGCAGTACTTC.

The rearrangement uses TRBV30 and TRBJ2-5, with TRBD1 identical over 8 bases. Trimming at V came to 3 bases and at J to 5 bases, leaving 11 bases not matched to a gene. This CDR3 is built from 15 residues. Germline V gives CDR1 GTSNPN, CDR2 SVGIG (reference sequence). The DNA for the CDR3 is TGTGCCTGGAGAACGGGACAGGCCTCAGGGGAGACCCAGTACTTC. This sequence encodes CAWRTGQASGETQYF.

The rearrangement uses TRBV6-4 and TRBJ2-1, with D perhaps matching TRBD1 (6 bases). Per germline, CDR1 MRHNA and CDR2 SNTAGT. V was shortened by 3 bases and J by 7 bases, with 19 bases between the two germline ends. The CDR3 has 16 amino acids. CDR3 in DNA: TGTGCCAGCAGTGAATCCCCGGGATTGGGGGCTAATGAGCAGTTCTTC. It translates to CASSESPGLGANEQFF.

This sequence joins TRBV4-1 and TRBJ1-4; TRBD1 aligns across 9 bases. Germline-derived CDR1 and CDR2 are MGHRA and YSYEKL. Germline trimming cut 3 bases from V and 3 bases from J; bases unmatched to any gene: 5. CDR3 length: 16 residues. The CDR3 protein is CASSHLRQGANEKLFF. In nucleotides, the CDR3 is TGCGCCAGCAGCCACCTCCGACAGGGGGCTAATGAAAAACTGTTTTTT.

The rearrangement joins TRBV5-5 to TRBJ2-1, with D tentatively TRBD1 (5 bases). Germline CDR1 SGHKS, CDR2 YYEKEE (reference sequence). Trimming removed 4 bases from V and 3 bases from J, with 14 bases in between. The CDR3 is 15 residues long. CDR3 sequence (DNA): TGTGCCAGCAGCCAGTCTTGGACAAACTACAATGAGCAGTTCTTC. Its translation is CASSQSWTNYNEQFF. Full variable domain (rest looked up from reference TRBV5-5 and TRBJ2-1): DAGVTQSPTHLIKTRGQQVTLRCSPISGHKSVSWYQQVLGQGPQFIFQYYEKEERGRGNFPDRFSARQFPNYSSELNVNALLLGDSALYLCASSQSWTNYNEQFFGPGTRLTVL.

A few counts support this clone. The chain joins TRBV6-5 to TRBJ2-7; 7 nucleotides line up with TRBD1. The CDR3 length is 12 residues. Trimming at V came to 2 bases and at J to 5 bases, leaving 0 bases not matched to a gene. Germline CDR1 is MNHEY and CDR2 is SVGAGI. Here the CDR3 reads CASSYGTDEQYF. In nucleotides, the CDR3 is TGTGCCAGCAGTTACGGGACAGACGAGCAGTACTTC.

This CDR3 is CASSVGEGGFLTNYGYTF. The DNA for the CDR3 is TGTGCCAGCAGCGTAGGGGAGGGGGGCTTTTTGACTAACTATGGCTACACCTTC. The V call is TRBV9, the J call TRBJ1-2; D might be TRBD1 (6 bases). This CDR3 comprises 18 residues. V was trimmed by 0 bases and J by 0 bases, leaving 18 bases between them. In germline, CDR1 is SGDLS, CDR2 YYNGEE. Drawing the rest from reference TRBV9 and TRBJ1-2, the complete variable domain is DSGVTQTPKHLITATGQRVTLRCSPRSGDLSVYWYQQSLDQGLQFLIQYYNGEERAKGNILERFSAQQFPDLHSELNLSSLELGDSALYFCASSVGEGGFLTNYGYTFGSGTRLTVV.

The V and J genes are TRBV2 and TRBJ2-7; D is possibly TRBD1 (5 bases). This CDR3 is 12 amino acids long. The V end was cut by 6 bases, the J end by 10 bases, with 16 bases between. The germline gives CDR1 SNHLY, CDR2 FYNNEI. Written as DNA, the CDR3 is TGTGCCAGCAGGAACCCCCAGGGTTCCCAGTACTTC. Translation gives CASRNPQGSQYF.